This T cell receptor (beta chain) was recorded in a study of beta chain features in type 1 diabetes. The study, taken as a whole, reports: Diminished insertions and augmented deletions at VDJ junctions characterized type 1 diabetes patients. Among all four CD4+ subsets, Type 1 diabetes patients had TCRB CDR3s that were moderately but significantly shorter.

The CDR3 runs to 14 residues. V trimming: 1 base; J trimming: 4 bases; junction bases outside the gene matches: 1. Germline-derived CDR1 and CDR2 are SGHDN and FVKESK. This clone was counted only a few times. Its antigen is as yet unknown. The sample carries other DNA sequences with the same CDR3. Sequencing targeted expressed TCRB transcripts, as all isolated RNA had been reverse transcribed. Assay used: immunoSEQ multiplex PCR; TCRdb lists only in-frame clones, some missing. The repertoire holds over 150,000 clones, with under 9.5% as singletons. CD45RO/CCR7/CD25/CD127/CD95/CD27 staining was used to isolate CD4+ naive, central memory, regulatory and stem cell-like memory cells by sorting. Sorted populations were all over 95% pure.

The chain uses TRBV14 and TRBJ2-1; 7 positions match TRBD1. The TCR originated in a man aged 18 to 29 with type 1 diabetes. The source material was central memory CD4+ T cells from blood. The CDR3 region is CASSQGDSYNEQFF. The CDR3 bases are TGTGCCAGCAGCCAAGGGGACAGTTACAATGAGCAGTTCTTC.